This T cell receptor (beta chain) emerged from a study of early T cells in non-severe SARS-CoV-2 infection (dated by TCRdb to the early 2020s). Study-level background: TCR sequencing used bulk RNA from unsorted whole blood, so alpha and beta chains could not be paired.

A case-control design nested within a healthcare worker cohort in London, UK, was used, with weekly nasopharyngeal swab PCR tests and blood sampling performed. Healthcare workers were enrolled in the week of the UK lockdown, from 23 to 31 March 2020, and were followed every week for up to 16 weeks. Libraries were constructed by 5' RACE. Sequenced on a NextSeq 500. In the TCR library protocol, unique molecular identifiers were attached to individual cDNA molecules to correct for PCR bias and sequencing error. Both TCR alpha and beta chains were sequenced, and tight co-correlation was observed between alpha and beta sequence abundances in each sample. The authors processed their data as follows. Decombinator V4 was used to perform V gene, J gene and CDR3 annotation of TCR sequences. TCRs were defined as expanded if a significant change between any two time points was detected under a Poisson model with p below 0.0001. Abundances of TCRs were expressed as counts per million after normalisation to the total number of TCRs sequenced in each sample. TRAV1-2 paired with TRAJ12, TRAJ20 or TRAJ33 defined MAIT TCRs, while TRAV10 paired with TRAJ18 defined iNKT TCRs. VDJdb, accessed 1 November 2021, was searched for CMV, EBV and SARS-CoV-2 annotated TCRs, with TCRs annotated for multiple antigens excluded. TCRdb itself trimmed the public reads at Q25 with fastp, ran MiXCR and retained productive beta chains. Duplicate CDR3 protein sequences are folded into a single record with the most common DNA and genes. The V and J calls and clone size come from TCRdb's table, not from the authors' own analysis. The sample table holds roughly 50,000 distinct CDR3 sequences, of which about 7.7% were seen once. The top ten hold 10% to 13% of the sample.

Study-wide conclusions, independent of this receptor: VDJdb matching was skewed toward anti-spike CD8 responses and likely underestimated virus-specific expansions by missing private and CD4 specificities.

The CDR3 covers 15 residues, taking in both the cysteine and the phenylalanine. Of all the DNA, just the CDR3 is kept, 45 bases in frame from base 1. Deletion took 6 bases off V and 0 bases off J, with a span of 14 bases between the germline ends. As to this clonotype: Its binding antigen is unknown. No much larger clone exists at a distance of one base, and base qualities are not known.

Sequencing used whole blood, obtained at baseline. The clonotype originates from an adult who was a healthcare worker with PCR-confirmed SARS-CoV-2 infection or an uninfected control (not recorded which). The V and J genes are TRBV12-3 or TRBV12-4 and TRBJ2-5; the D gene identity is not certain. The sequenced DNA: TGTGCCAGCAGGACATCATTCCGGTACCAAGAGACCCAGTACTTC. This codes for CASRTSFRYQETQYF.